These 6 T cell receptor beta chains came from one sample sequenced in a study of T cells in localized non-small cell lung cancer. Using immunoSEQ multiplex PCR, the repertoire was profiled, and TCRdb retains in-frame clones only, with some absent. This table holds about 16,000 clones, around 90% found once. Sequenced material: peripheral blood mononuclear cells, taken before any cancer treatment. The receptors originated from a woman aged 35-75 years with stage III lung adenocarcinoma.

This clone appeared once. The V and J genes are TRBV7-3 and TRBJ2-3, with TRBD1 matching over 9 bases. V shed 5 bases and J 4 bases; nucleotides not matched to a gene: 13. From germline, CDR1 is SGHTA and CDR2 FQGTGA. The CDR3 has 17 amino acids. Here the CDR3 DNA reads TGTGCCAGCAGCCGGGGTTGGGGACAGGGTCAAGCAGATACGCAGTATTTT. The encoded protein is CASSRGWGQGQADTQYF.

The CDR3 DNA reads as TGTGCCAGCAGCTTAAATTCGGCGCCCGGGTCACCCCTCCACTTT. This encodes CASSLNSAPGSPLHF. V usage is TRBV7-2 and J usage is TRBJ1-6; unclear D gene. The ends were cut back, 2 bases at V and 10 bases at J, with 15 bases in the middle. This CDR3 spans 15 amino acids. Germline values: CDR1 SGHTA, CDR2 FQGNSA.

The chain recombines TRBV27 with TRBJ1-2; no clear D gene. V shed 5 bases and J shed 3 bases, with 13 bases lying between them. Per the germline V gene, CDR1 is MNHEY and CDR2 is SMNVEV (reference sequence). The CDR3 is made up of 14 amino acids. The CDR3 is CASSPLRGDYGYTF. In DNA form, the CDR3 reads TGTGCCAGCAGTCCTCTCCGCGGAGACTATGGCTACACCTTC.

The rearrangement links TRBV11-3 to TRBJ2-1; no firm D call. Germline CDR1 and CDR2: SGHNT and YENEEA. V lost 6 bases, J lost 3 bases, and 6 bases lay in between. CDR3 length: 12 amino acids. The CDR3 DNA is TGTGCCAGCAGTCACAACTACAATGAGCAGTTCTTC. It translates to CASSHNYNEQFF.

The rearrangement joins TRBV7-9 to TRBJ2-7; D is undetermined. V dropped 2 bases and J dropped 0 bases, with 8 bases sitting between them. Germline loops: CDR1 SEHNR, CDR2 FQNEAQ (reference sequence). The CDR3 is 14 amino acids. The CDR3 DNA is TGTGCCAGCAGCTTAACAAGCAGCTCCTACGAGCAGTACTTC. It is translated as CASSLTSSSYEQYF. The full variable domain, completed using reference TRBV7-9 and TRBJ2-7, is DTGVSQNPRHKITKRGQNVTFRCDPISEHNRLYWYRQTLGQGPEFLTYFQNEAQLEKSRLLSDRFSAERPKGSFSTLEIQRTEQGDSAMYLCASSLTSSSYEQYFGPGTRLTVT.

This chain links TRBV5-1 with TRBJ2-2, with D hard to call. The length of the CDR3 is 12 residues. Germline loops: CDR1 SGHRS, CDR2 YFSETQ. Between the trimmed V and J ends, which lost 1 base and 4 bases, there was a span of 2 bases. The CDR3 DNA is TGCGCCAGCAGCTTGACCACCGGGGAGCTGTTTTTT. Its translation: CASSLTTGELFF. Full variable domain (remainder filled in from reference TRBV5-1 and TRBJ2-2): KAGVTQTPRYLIKTRGQQVTLSCSPISGHRSVSWYQQTPGQGLQFLFEYFSETQRNKGNFPGRFSGRQFSNSRSEMNVSTLELGDSALYLCASSLTTGELFFGEGSRLTVL.